This T cell receptor (beta chain) was observed in a study of brain T cells in children with intractable seizures. Produced via immunoSEQ multiplex PCR; TCRdb's table is partial and in-frame only. The sample has approximately 77,000 clones; under 95% are singletons. The length of the CDR3 is 17 residues. Losses at the gene ends were 1 base for V and 2 bases for J; bases not matched to a gene: 9. Per germline, CDR1 SGHAT and CDR2 FQNNGV. Regarding the study as a whole: Viral specificity was inferred only from CDR3 similarity; HCMV serostatus was unknown. Pre-surgery blood may have been undersampled, hiding some clones.

In regard to this clone: Its antigen is not identified.

Surgery cases with the highest brain T cell transcript signatures were chosen for sequencing. Before surgery, patients took at least one anti-epileptic drug. The sequencing here drew on peripheral blood, taken at surgery. The V call is TRBV11-2, the J call TRBJ2-5, with 8 nucleotides matching TRBD1. The origin of this receptor is a boy under three years old with tuberous sclerosis and intractable seizures. CDR3: CASSLGVGTGGQETQYF. CDR3 DNA sequence: TGTGCCAGCAGCTTAGGGGTCGGGACAGGAGGACAAGAGACCCAGTACTTC.